These 24 T cell receptor beta chains originate from one sample sequenced in a study of shared clonotypes between healthy human individuals. The naive CD8 population came from CD45RO-negative cells selected for CCR7, without terminally differentiated effector memory CD45RA+ cells. Libraries were prepared by immunoSEQ multiplex PCR; TCRdb keeps only in-frame clonotypes and omits some of them. This table has about 2.1 million clones, around 95% appearing once. The source material was naive CD8+ T cells from PBMCs. Every receptor here comes from a man between 18 and 35 years old in good health. Some clones in this sample may be carry-over from other donors' samples.

The V call is TRBV5-4, the J call TRBJ1-1; D is unresolved. V was trimmed by 1 base and J by 6 bases, leaving 10 bases between them. Germline-derived CDR1 and CDR2 are SGHNT and YYREEE (reference sequence). This CDR3 has 13 residues. CDR3 DNA: TGTGCCAGCAGCTTGTTGGAGCGGGCTGAAGCTTTCTTT. Translation gives CASSLLERAEAFF.

This chain uses TRBV25-1 with TRBJ2-1, with D perhaps matching TRBD1 (5 bases). V was cut by 5 bases and J by 0 bases, with 8 bases left in between. The CDR3 consists of 14 residues. Germline values: CDR1 MGHDK, CDR2 SYGVNS. DNA for the CDR3: TGTGCCAGCAGTAAGGGGATCTCCTACAATGAGCAGTTCTTC. It encodes CASSKGISYNEQFF.

This clone was picked up one time. The V call is TRBV4-3, the J call TRBJ2-3; 10 bases are a match to TRBD2. This CDR3 contains 16 residues. Germline CDR1 LGHNA, CDR2 YSLEER. V shed 3 bases, J shed 5 bases, and the junction held 8 bases outside the gene matches. The CDR3 region is CASSQGTSGKIDTQYF. CDR3 DNA: TGCGCCAGCAGCCAGGGCACTAGCGGGAAGATAGATACGCAGTATTTT.

V and J are TRBV20-1 and TRBJ2-2; the D is unclear. There are 9 residues in the CDR3. Trimming cost V 7 bases and J 8 bases, with 5 bases left between them. CDR1 and CDR2 (germline): DFQATT, SNEGSKA (reference sequence). The CDR3 sequence: CSVVGELFF. The DNA for the CDR3 is TGCAGTGTGGTAGGGGAGCTGTTTTTT.

This clone appeared a single time. The chain carries TRBV6-5 and TRBJ1-4; D possibly corresponds to TRBD1 (5 bases). The CDR3 runs 14 residues. Trimming removed 6 bases from V and 7 bases from J, with 15 bases in between. Germline V gene sequence: CDR1 MNHEY, CDR2 SVGAGI. The chain's CDR3 is CASSLTRGSEKLFF. CDR3 sequence (DNA): TGTGCCAGCAGCTTGACCCGGGGGAGTGAAAAACTGTTTTTT.

This rearrangement joins TRBV4-3 to TRBJ1-1; D is undetermined. Germline V CDR1 and CDR2: LGHNA, YSLEER. V lost 0 bases to trimming and J lost 5 bases, with 13 bases between them. CDR3 length equals 15 residues. CDR3 sequence reads: CASSQESPPRTEAFF. The CDR3, as DNA: TGCGCCAGCAGCCAAGAGTCGCCCCCCAGGACTGAAGCTTTCTTT.

The chain joins TRBV7-9 to TRBJ1-2, with D unresolved. Germline assignment: CDR1 SEHNR and CDR2 FQNEAQ (reference sequence). This CDR3 region has 16 residues. Trimming removed 5 bases from V and 0 bases from J, with 16 bases in between. CDR3 sequence: CASSDLPGDSNYGYTF. The DNA of the CDR3 is TGTGCCAGCAGCGACCTCCCGGGTGATTCTAACTATGGCTACACCTTC.

The V call is TRBV28, the J call TRBJ2-1, with D unclear. CDR1 is MDHEN and CDR2 is SYDVKM in the germline V gene. The ends were cut back, 10 bases at V and 9 bases at J, with 19 bases in the middle. The CDR3 runs to 13 residues. The CDR3 reads CANSPTRWGEQFF. CDR3 nucleotide sequence: TGTGCCAACTCCCCCACCCGCTGGGGTGAGCAGTTCTTC.

This rearrangement joins TRBV4-2 to TRBJ2-3; 8 nucleotides agree with TRBD1. V lost 1 base and J lost 1; bases outside the gene matches: 4. The CDR3 sequence is 16 residues long. Germline loops: CDR1 LGHNA, CDR2 YNFKEQ. The CDR3 bases are TGTGCCAGCAGCCAAGCCGGACAGGGACGCACAGATACGCAGTATTTT. Protein sequence: CASSQAGQGRTDTQYF.

This clone came up once. This sequence joins TRBV7-9 and TRBJ2-3; 14 positions agree with TRBD2. Per germline, CDR1 SEHNR and CDR2 FQNEAQ (reference sequence). CDR3 length equals 15 residues. V dropped 5 bases and J dropped 7; count of bases not matched to a gene: 5. The CDR3, as DNA: TGTGCCAGCAGCGGAGGGACTAGCGGGAGTCATACGCAGTATTTT. The encoded protein is CASSGGTSGSHTQYF.

V is TRBV5-6 and J is TRBJ2-7, with D tentatively TRBD2 (5 bases). Trimming stripped 1 base from V and 2 bases from J, with 13 bases between. Germline CDR1 is SGHDT and CDR2 is YYEEEE. This CDR3 has 15 residues. In DNA, the CDR3 is TGTGCCAGCAGCTTGTCCGGGGAGCCGACCTACGAGCAGTACTTC. Its translation is CASSLSGEPTYEQYF.

This rearrangement joins TRBV18 to TRBJ1-5; 9 bases map to TRBD1. V shed 3 bases, J shed 5 bases, and the junction held 8 bases outside the gene matches. CDR1 and CDR2 from the germline V gene are KGHSH and LQKENI. CDR3 size: 16 residues. Written as DNA, the CDR3 is TGTGCCAGCTCACCTCGGACAGGGGTTGCATATCAGCCCCAGCATTTT. It yields the protein CASSPRTGVAYQPQHF.

The rearrangement links TRBV4-3 to TRBJ2-7; D possibly corresponds to TRBD1 (5 bases). The germline gives CDR1 LGHNA, CDR2 YSLEER. This CDR3 spans 14 amino acids. V was cut by 0 bases and J by 3 bases, with 9 bases left in between. CDR3 bases: TGCGCCAGCAGCCAAGACAGGGATTACTACGAGCAGTACTTC. This translates into CASSQDRDYYEQYF.

This clone was seen more than once but under ten times. This chain joins TRBV7-9 and TRBJ1-1, with a possible D match to TRBD1 (5 bases). The V gene's germline CDR1 is SEHNR and CDR2 FQNEAQ (reference sequence). V dropped 1 base and J dropped 2 bases, with 11 bases sitting between them. CDR3 length: 15 residues. DNA of the CDR3: TGTGCCAGCAGCTTAGGGACACCAGCAAACACTGAAGCTTTCTTT. This codes for CASSLGTPANTEAFF. Using reference TRBV7-9 and TRBJ1-1 for the parts outside the CDR3, the full variable domain is DTGVSQNPRHKITKRGQNVTFRCDPISEHNRLYWYRQTLGQGPEFLTYFQNEAQLEKSRLLSDRFSAERPKGSFSTLEIQRTEQGDSAMYLCASSLGTPANTEAFFGQGTRLTVV.

Here the CDR3 reads CASSLGPPDAYTDTQYF. The DNA of the CDR3 is TGTGCCAGCAGCTTGGGTCCACCGGACGCTTACACAGATACGCAGTATTTT. The chain couples TRBV7-3 to TRBJ2-3; D not resolved. The CDR3 contains 17 residues. The germline V gene has CDR1 SGHTA and CDR2 FQGTGA. Trimming removed 3 bases from V and 2 bases from J, with 18 bases in between.

J is TRBJ1-2 and V is TRBV4-3; TRBD1 might be the D (5 bases). Trimming removed 0 bases at V and 3 bases at J, with 11 bases between. The CDR3 has 15 amino acids. The germline CDR1 and CDR2 sequences are LGHNA and YSLEER. The CDR3 here is CASSQEGPGDYGYTF. CDR3 in DNA: TGCGCCAGCAGCCAAGAAGGGCCGGGGGACTATGGCTACACCTTC.

The chain links TRBV4-1 to TRBJ2-2; possibly TRBD1 for D (7 bases). Germline CDR1 MGHRA, CDR2 YSYEKL. The CDR3 consists of 18 residues. V lost 3 bases and J 3 bases, leaving 20 bases between the germline ends. CDR3 nucleotides: TGCGCCAGCAGCCACATACCGCGGGGCAGGGGGTACACCGGGGAGCTGTTTTTT. It encodes CASSHIPRGRGYTGELFF.

CDR3 in amino acids: CASSPGQVINEQFF. DNA of the CDR3: TGTGCCAGCAGTCCCGGACAGGTTATCAATGAGCAGTTCTTC. This chain joins TRBV27 and TRBJ2-1; TRBD1 agrees at 7 bases. This CDR3 has 14 amino acids. V was pared by 5 bases and J by 6 bases, with 7 bases of the junction left unmatched. Germline V gives CDR1 MNHEY, CDR2 SMNVEV (reference sequence).

The J gene is TRBJ2-2, the V gene TRBV6-5; D remains ambiguous. CDR3 length: 14 residues. From germline, CDR1 is MNHEY and CDR2 SVGAGI. V gave up 2 bases and J gave up 4 bases, with 8 bases separating them. The CDR3 loop reads CASSYTSSTGELFF. The CDR3 DNA follows: TGTGCCAGCAGTTACACCTCCTCCACCGGGGAGCTGTTTTTT.

The chain couples TRBV27 to TRBJ2-1; D remains unclear. The CDR3 runs to 16 residues. Germline values: CDR1 MNHEY, CDR2 SMNVEV (reference sequence). The V end was cut by 2 bases, the J end by 7 bases, with 18 bases between. DNA of the CDR3: TGTGCCAGCAGTTTACAGTTAACCAACAGAGGAAATGAGCAGTTCTTC. Amino acid sequence: CASSLQLTNRGNEQFF.

The gene calls are TRBV27 and TRBJ2-3; D is possibly TRBD2 (5 bases). Germline assignment: CDR1 MNHEY and CDR2 SMNVEV (reference sequence). Trimming left V 1 base short and J 5 bases short, with 16 bases between. The CDR3 runs 16 residues. CDR3 DNA sequence: TGTGCCAGCAGTTTATTGACACCCTCCCGGGGAGATACGCAGTATTTT. This gives the protein CASSLLTPSRGDTQYF.

Regarding this clone: This specimen includes other DNA sequences encoding the same CDR3. The chain links TRBV5-4 to TRBJ2-7; no clear D. V lost 0 bases to trimming and J lost 0 bases, with 7 bases between them. This CDR3 comprises 14 residues. The V gene's germline CDR1 is SGHNT and CDR2 YYREEE (reference sequence). CDR3 amino acids: CASSLDSSSYEQYF. The CDR3 DNA reads as TGTGCCAGCAGCTTGGACAGCAGCTCCTACGAGCAGTACTTC.

Concerning this clone: Because the CDR3's place on the DNA is in doubt, the DNA is left out and the CDR3 is given as listed by TCRdb. The rearrangement links TRBV7-9 to TRBJ2-1; the D call of TRBD1 is as the table states it, not checked on the DNA. The CDR3 is 13 residues long, ends included. CDR1 is SEHNR and CDR2 is FQNEAQ in the germline V gene (reference sequence). CDR3 sequence reads: CASSFGTGTGKFF.

This chain uses TRBV6-5 with TRBJ1-1, with no clear D. Per the germline V gene, CDR1 is MNHEY and CDR2 is SVGAGI. The CDR3 spans 15 residues. The V end was cut by 10 bases, the J end by 3 bases, with 21 bases between. The CDR3, as DNA: TGTGCCACTAAAAGCCCGCGGGTCGGGGACACTGAAGCTTTCTTT. Its translation is CATKSPRVGDTEAFF.